This TCR beta chain was found in a study of CD8 T cells in Susac syndrome. Study outcomes and limitations: As acknowledged by the study, its TCR sequencing and HLA analysis included a relatively small number of individuals.

V gave up 0 bases and J gave up 3 bases; unmatched junction bases: 1. CDR1 and CDR2 (germline): KGHSH, LQKENI. This CDR3 spans 14 amino acids. In the case of this clonotype: The antigen is not known.

From blood CD8+ and CD4+ T cells, the TCR beta chain was sequenced. Controls comprised healthy donors matched for age and sex. RNA totalling about 0.45 to 1 ug underwent reverse transcription with random hexamers. TCRdb reanalysed the immunoSEQ multiplex PCR reads using MiXCR and keeps one entry per CDR3 protein. The profile shows about 140,000 distinct CDR3 sequences, 94% of them singletons. Sequencing was performed on CD8+ T cells from PBMCs. V usage is TRBV18 and J usage is TRBJ2-7; 8 bases map to TRBD2. This receptor was obtained from a human donor in good health. The chain's CDR3 is CASSPPSGNYEQYF. For the CDR3, the DNA is TGTGCCAGCTCACCACCTAGCGGGAACTACGAGCAGTACTTC.